This T cell receptor beta chain was identified in a study of blood T cell repertoires in COVID-19. Only in-frame clones appear in the TCRdb table, and some are missing; sequencing was by immunoSEQ multiplex PCR. The sample shows fewer than 250,000 clones, about 89% of them seen only once. With V trimmed by 5 bases and J by 4 bases, 10 bases remained unmatched. The germline V gene has CDR1 MNHEY and CDR2 SMNVEV (reference sequence). This CDR3 has 18 amino acids. This receptor was taken from a woman aged 18-35 years who had recovered from COVID-19. V gene TRBV27 combines with J gene TRBJ2-1; TRBD2 matches at 14 bases. The sample consisted of PBMCs or T cells enriched from blood (not recorded which). CDR3 residues: CASSPGTSGGPAYNEQFF. CDR3 DNA: TGTGCCAGCAGTCCCGGGACTAGCGGGGGCCCAGCATACAATGAGCAGTTCTTC.